This TCR beta chain was sequenced during a study of shared clonotypes between healthy human individuals (TCRdb year 2020). Turning to the overall study: The cohort included a few men and a couple of women between 18 and 49 years of age. To increase sequencing depth and limit assay-specific biases, TCR repertoire library preparation and sequencing were carried out by different laboratories using diverse techniques. For each donor, CD4 naive and CD4 memory were each given three plates, CD8 naive was given two plates, and CD8 memory was given one plate. Between about 0.9 and 8.9 billion PBMCs per donor were obtained by leukapheresis. To estimate repertoire size and how much clonotype sharing occurs between individuals, the study deeply sequenced the blood TCR repertoires of about five healthy adults.

A word on this clone: Its antigen is unknown. One base away there is no much larger clone; base qualities are not given.

Study-level results and caveats: Naive subsets generally had larger estimated clonotype richness than memory subsets. Because the study included a small number of donors, the genetic and exposure-history diversity represented was limited. Rarefaction of sorted-subset datasets indicated incomplete sequencing despite the large sequencing depth. Clonotypes shared by all four sorted-subset donors showed higher generation probabilities than non-shared clonotypes. Pairwise subsampling led to the expectation that sequencing depth would affect the degree of clonotype sharing among donors. Sampling was limited to blood, and TCR repertoires in tissue likely differ from TCR repertoires in blood. Across a few donors, about 5% of naive CD4, approximately 3.5% of naive CD8, under 2.5% of memory CD4, and 0.4% to 0.45% of memory CD8 clonotypes were shared.

Using the deep immunoSEQ assay, TCR CDR3 regions were amplified from genomic DNA by multiplex PCR. Extracted genomic DNA from each cell subset was distributed evenly across all wells of several immunoSEQ 96-well plates, and each plate was treated as a replicate. Each replicate PCR for sorted subsets received about 200 ng genomic DNA, equal to about 30,000 T cell genomes. The purified libraries were quantified using a Qubit 3.0 fluorometer, sized with a Bioanalyzer 2100, and then quantified again using the KAPA Library Quantification kit. A separate single-read 150-cycle Illumina NextSeq 550 flow cell was used to sequence each immunoSEQ 96-well plate. The authors processed their data as follows. Because the immunoSEQ output included only junctional sequences and no quality scores, the filtering could not be the same as the filtering used for full-length reads. Sequences were annotated with PyIR, a Python wrapper for IgBLAST v1.9, and V/J genes and CDR3 were assigned using IMGT germline references. Reads with weak V/J assignments (E-value above 1e-6), missing CDR3, stop codons, out-of-frame junctions, or ambiguous translated residues were removed. A V3J clonotype was defined by an identical inferred V gene, J gene, and CDR3 amino acid sequence. Percentage overlap between repertoires was calculated by dividing the number of shared unique clonotypes by the size of the smaller repertoire. Three approaches were used to assess repertoire richness: RTK rarefaction, the Chao1 estimator, and Recon v2.1 estimates of unobserved clonotypes. OLGA was used to compute generation probabilities for all TCRbeta clonotypes that the gDNA method yielded from a handful of donors. TCRdb holds this immuneACCESS table with in-frame rearrangements only. Some clones are missing; in checked studies, unresolved V genes explain under half, and the rest has no known cause. Clonal size and the V and J genes are those of that table, whereas D and trimming came from the DNA. Across this sample there are approximately 2.3 million clones, with 85% to 95% seen only once. 0.39% of the sample is held by the ten biggest clonotypes.

The germline V gene specifies MDHEN as CDR1 and SYDVKM as CDR2. The CDR3 covers 14 residues, taking in both the cysteine and the phenylalanine. Only CDR3 DNA remains: 42 bases, in frame from the first base. V sheds 8 bases and J sheds 1 base, leaving 14 bases between their ends. The donors were healthy, HIV-negative adults who had no recently reported acute infections or vaccinations. Only Caucasian adults living in Nashville, Tennessee, USA were represented among the donors. CD4+ T cells were enriched through magnetic negative selection, after which naive cells were positively selected on CD45RA and the remaining negative fraction served as the memory subset. After blood collection by leukapheresis, PBMCs were isolated using Ficoll-Histopaque density gradient centrifugation and then cryopreserved in the vapor phase of liquid nitrogen. Analytical flow cytometry was used to check the purity and quantity of each magnetically sorted T cell population. Genomic DNA was isolated from every sorted fraction and measured by UV absorbance on a Nanodrop 2000c.

This TCR was recovered from a man between 18 and 29 years old in good health. Some clones in this sample may be carry-over from other donors' samples. The sample taken for sequencing was naive CD4+ T cells from PBMCs. What this sample's cell subset or site label stands for: CD45RA+ positively selected. Recombination joined TRBV28 with TRBJ1-1; no confident D gene assignment can be made. The nucleotides read TGTGCCAGCTTCGACACCTCCCGGAACACTGAAGCTTTCTTT. It is translated as CASFDTSRNTEAFF.